Listed below are T cell receptor beta chains from one sample, sequenced in a study of T cells after yellow fever vaccination. TCRdb passed the 5' RACE reads through MiXCR, listing each CDR3 protein once. The table shows about 340,000 distinct CDR3 sequences, with about an eighth occurring only once. Sample: CD4+ T cells sorted from PBMCs, taken 15 days after the yellow fever booster vaccination. These receptors all stem from a man aged 18 to 29 who received the YFV17D yellow fever vaccine. Each CDR3 is given with its conserved first and last residue. Fields, in order: V gene, J gene, CDR3 protein.

>TRBV7-2|TRBJ1-6
CASSTQGPDSPLHF
>TRBV28|TRBJ2-5
CASRSTSETQYF
>TRBV27|TRBJ1-3
CASRKEGFSGNTIYF
>TRBV20-1|TRBJ2-1
CSARADVRVGGNEQFF
>TRBV20-1|TRBJ2-1
CSARALPDEQFF
>TRBV4-3|TRBJ2-5
CASSQDRRETQYF
>TRBV5-8|TRBJ1-5
CASSFDRTAQPQHF
>TRBV6-5|TRBJ1-4
CASSRTGLNEKLFF
>TRBV6-5|TRBJ1-6
CASSYWVPGQGGSPLHF
>TRBV20-1|TRBJ2-1
CSAPPAGGHNEQFF
>TRBV7-2|TRBJ2-5
CASSLSQGQTQYF
>TRBV7-2|TRBJ1-2
CASSLRGGGGYTF
>TRBV7-6|TRBJ2-2
CASSLRQQANTGELFF
>TRBV7-9|TRBJ2-1
CASSLVSRSYNEQFF
>TRBV21-1|TRBJ2-7
CASSKPRTGSPYEQYF
>TRBV20-1|TRBJ1-2
CSAPKVRTGNYGYTF
>TRBV6-5|TRBJ1-5
CASSFVWDGPQHF
>TRBV20-1|TRBJ1-2
CSARDPRGGGYTF
>TRBV4-2|TRBJ2-1
CASSRGLAGDEQFF
>TRBV7-6|TRBJ2-3
CASSARSGADTQYF
>TRBV5-1|TRBJ2-5
CASSAGTGPGETQYF
>TRBV5-4|TRBJ1-1
CASSLPAYTEAFF
>TRBV10-3|TRBJ2-5
CAISGTGGLETQYF
>TRBV5-1|TRBJ2-5
CATTPRGGAVETQYF
>TRBV5-6|TRBJ2-3
CASKVRGPGTDTQYF
>TRBV5-4|TRBJ2-2
CASSWGLTTGELFF
>TRBV27|TRBJ2-7
CASSLRASGPLYEQYF
>TRBV7-3|TRBJ1-1
CASSLTQATEAFF
>TRBV9|TRBJ1-2
CASSPGGNNYGYTF
>TRBV5-4|TRBJ2-1
CASSSPRDEQFF
>TRBV20-1|TRBJ1-4
CSVKVNEKLFF
>TRBV14|TRBJ2-1
CASSQRLAGAGNEQFF
>TRBV9|TRBJ1-6
CASSVTDSYSPLHF
>TRBV7-2|TRBJ1-5
CASSFTGPNQPQHF
>TRBV5-1|TRBJ2-3
CASSLNRAGTDTQYF
>TRBV11-2|TRBJ2-7
CASSSSFLPYEQYF
>TRBV6-6|TRBJ2-5
CASSYFGQSHETQYF
>TRBV3-1|TRBJ1-1
CASSQDKGAFTEAFF
>TRBV10-3|TRBJ1-2
CAISKGGTDNYGYTF
>TRBV15|TRBJ2-4
CATSRASGGGNIQYF
>TRBV12-3/TRBV12-4|TRBJ2-2
CASSLVRDYSLGGNTGELFF
>TRBV18|TRBJ1-1
CASSARGLANTEAFF
>TRBV3-1|TRBJ2-1
CASSQDLPVDEQFF
>TRBV20-1|TRBJ2-3
CSARPSASAVRTQYF
>TRBV6-2/TRBV6-3|TRBJ2-4
CASSHRLRTSGTGYGGLNIQYF
>TRBV30|TRBJ2-4
CAWSAPGTLKNIQYF
>TRBV12-3/TRBV12-4|TRBJ2-3
CASSLPPEGRTQYF
>TRBV7-2|TRBJ1-2
CASSLEGVYYGYTF
>TRBV20-1|TRBJ1-2
CSPATGTGSYGYTF
>TRBV18|TRBJ2-5
CASSPLQQETQYF